The 11 T cell receptor beta chains below come from one sample, sequenced in a study of early T cells in non-severe SARS-CoV-2 infection (dated by TCRdb to 2020 to 2022). The library was prepared using 5' RACE. Reads for this sample came from a NextSeq 500. The raw public reads went through TCRdb reprocessing: fastp at Q25, MiXCR clone calling, in-frame beta chains kept. Rows with one shared CDR3 protein collapse into an entry with the most common genes and DNA. The table for this sample lists 57,000 or so distinct CDR3 sequences; approximately 12% of them were counted only once. The top ten constitute about 1% of the sample. Source: whole blood, taken at baseline. These receptors were collected from an adult who was a healthcare worker with PCR-confirmed SARS-CoV-2 infection or an uninfected control (not recorded which). The donor label of this sample is uncertain.

This clonotype was seen ten or more times. The chain links TRBV13 to TRBJ2-1, with 10 bases matching TRBD2. Germline CDR1 and CDR2: PRHDT and FYEKMQ (reference sequence). Trimming cost V 4 bases and J 3 bases; bases outside gene matches: 9. The CDR3 extends over 17 amino acids. This CDR3 reads CASSSPLAGALYNEQFF. The CDR3 region has the DNA TGTGCCAGCAGCTCCCCCCTAGCGGGGGCCCTCTACAATGAGCAGTTCTTC. The whole variable domain, remainder taken from reference TRBV13 and TRBJ2-1, is AAGVIQSPRHLIKEKRETATLKCYPIPRHDTVYWYQQGPGQDPQFLISFYEKMQSDKGSIPDRFSAQQFSDYHSELNMSSLELGDSALYFCASSSPLAGALYNEQFFGPGTRLTVL.

CDR3: CASRRDTLIGDTQYF. CDR3 sequence (DNA): TGTGCCAGCAGAAGGGACACCCTGATTGGAGATACGCAGTATTTT. The chain has TRBV5-5 and TRBJ2-3; tentative D call: TRBD1 (6 bases). The CDR3 runs 15 residues. The germline CDR1 and CDR2 sequences are SGHKS and YYEKEE (reference sequence). V dropped 5 bases and J dropped 5 bases, with 18 bases sitting between them. Looking up the rest from reference TRBV5-5 and TRBJ2-3 gives the full variable domain: DAGVTQSPTHLIKTRGQQVTLRCSPISGHKSVSWYQQVLGQGPQFIFQYYEKEERGRGNFPDRFSARQFPNYSSELNVNALLLGDSALYLCASRRDTLIGDTQYFGPGTRLTVL.

This clonotype occurred many times. The chain uses TRBV3-1 and TRBJ2-5; D ambiguous. The CDR3 extends over 14 amino acids. V dropped 3 bases and J dropped 0 bases, with 8 bases sitting between them. Germline V CDR1 and CDR2: LGHDT, YNNKEL (reference sequence). The CDR3 DNA reads TGTGCCAGCAGCCAGCTGGGAAACCAAGAGACCCAGTACTTC. Residues: CASSQLGNQETQYF.

The gene calls are TRBV9 and TRBJ1-6, with TRBD1 matching over 7 bases. Losses at the gene ends were 5 bases for V and 8 bases for J; bases not matched to a gene: 4. Germline loops: CDR1 SGDLS, CDR2 YYNGEE. The CDR3 sequence is 13 residues long. For the CDR3, the DNA is TGTGCCAGCAGACAGGGGTTCTATTCACCCCTCCACTTT. This sequence encodes CASRQGFYSPLHF. The full variable domain, rest sourced from reference TRBV9 and TRBJ1-6, is DSGVTQTPKHLITATGQRVTLRCSPRSGDLSVYWYQQSLDQGLQFLIQYYNGEERAKGNILERFSAQQFPDLHSELNLSSLELGDSALYFCASRQGFYSPLHFGNGTRLTVT.

This clonotype occurred a few times. The chain is built from TRBV5-4 and TRBJ1-1; TRBD1 is a possible D gene (5 bases). Between the trimmed V and J ends, which lost 0 bases and 0 bases, there was a span of 9 bases. The V gene's germline CDR1 is SGHNT and CDR2 YYREEE (reference sequence). The CDR3 covers 15 residues. The CDR3 loop is CASSLGGILNTEAFF. The CDR3, as DNA: TGTGCCAGCAGCTTGGGGGGGATCCTGAACACTGAAGCTTTCTTT.

This clonotype was counted many times. The chain links TRBV19 to TRBJ1-2; TRBD1 might be the D (6 bases). The CDR3 spans 15 residues. Germline values: CDR1 LNHDA, CDR2 SQIVND (reference sequence). Trimming took 4 bases from V and 4 from J, leaving 16 bases between them. CDR3 sequence (DNA): TGTGCCAGTAGTAACAGGGCCCGTTTGGCCTATGGCTACACCTTC. Translating gives CASSNRARLAYGYTF. The full variable domain, its missing parts supplied by reference TRBV19 and TRBJ1-2, is DGGITQSPKYLFRKEGQNVTLSCEQNLNHDAMYWYRQDPGQGLRLIYYSQIVNDFQKGDIAEGYSVSREKKESFPLTVTSAQKNPTAFYLCASSNRARLAYGYTFGSGTRLTVV.

V is TRBV7-9 and J is TRBJ1-4; TRBD1 matches at 9 bases. Germline V gene sequence: CDR1 SEHNR, CDR2 FQNEAQ (reference sequence). The length of the CDR3 is 14 residues. The J segment lost 8 bases and the V segment lost 5 bases, leaving 6 bases of the junction unmatched. The DNA of the CDR3 is TGTGCCAGCAGCCAGGACAGGGGAGGGGAAAAACTGTTTTTT. Translation gives CASSQDRGGEKLFF.

This clonotype was recorded a few times. The chain joins TRBV11-1 to TRBJ2-7; 9 nucleotides match TRBD1. The V gene end was trimmed by 2 bases and the J gene end by 4 bases; junction bases not matched to a gene: 6. Looked up from germline, CDR1 is SGHAT and CDR2 is FQDESV (reference sequence). The CDR3 sequence is 15 residues long. CDR3 coding DNA: TGTGCCAGCAGCTTATCAAGCGGGACAGGGTACGAGCAGTACGTC. Protein sequence: CASSLSSGTGYEQYV.

The chain links TRBV6-6 to TRBJ2-2; TRBD2 matches 7 bases. The CDR3 is 16 amino acids. Losses at the gene ends were 5 bases for V and 6 bases for J; bases not matched to a gene: 12. Germline assignment: CDR1 MNHNY and CDR2 SVGAGI (reference sequence). The CDR3 loop reads CASSGPTSGVAGELFF. The CDR3 DNA is TGTGCCAGCAGTGGTCCAACAAGCGGGGTCGCCGGGGAGCTGTTTTTT.

This clonotype was recorded a few times. The chain uses TRBV6-1 and TRBJ2-1; the match to TRBD1 covers 10 bases. V was pared by 3 bases and J by 2 bases, with 1 base of the junction left unmatched. CDR1 MNHNS and CDR2 SASEGT come from the germline V gene. The CDR3 covers 15 residues. The CDR3 sequence is CASSEGQGPYNEQFF. The CDR3 DNA reads TGTGCCAGCAGTGAGGGACAGGGGCCCTACAATGAGCAGTTCTTC.

The chain links TRBV12-3 or TRBV12-4 to TRBJ2-7, with D possibly being TRBD1 (6 bases). The length of the CDR3 is 13 residues. V was clipped by 7 bases and J by 4 bases, with 14 bases between them. The CDR3 DNA is TGTGCCAGCAAGAAGACAGGTCAATACGAGCAGTACGTC. Its translation: CASKKTGQYEQYV.